The rows below give T cell receptor beta chains drawn from one sample of a study of blood T cell repertoires in COVID-19. Assay used: immunoSEQ multiplex PCR; TCRdb lists only in-frame clones, some missing. The sample yields some 110,000 clones, roughly 72% seen once. Sample: peripheral blood. Receptors originate from a man older than 75 with COVID-19, enrolled during active disease. Both conserved end residues are part of each CDR3. The D gene is left open where the match is weak.

j_call v_call cdr3_length d_call cdr3_aa cdr3_nt
TRBJ1-2 TRBV18 13 . CASSPRGEEGYTF TGTGCCAGCTCACCAAGAGGGGAGGAGGGCTACACCTTC
TRBJ2-7 TRBV21-1 12 . CASAKRWYEQYF TGTGCCAGCGCGAAACGGTGGTACGAGCAGTACTTC
TRBJ1-1 TRBV11-2 14 TRBD1 CASSPDDRGTEAFF TGTGCCAGCAGCCCCGATGACAGGGGCACTGAAGCTTTCTTT
TRBJ2-7 TRBV6-2/TRBV6-3 13 . CASSPEGFNEQYF TGTGCCAGCAGTCCGGAGGGGTTTAACGAGCAGTACTTC
TRBJ2-2 TRBV9 15 . CASSGGHPNTGELFF TGTGCCAGCAGCGGGGGACACCCGAACACCGGGGAGCTGTTTTTT
TRBJ1-2 TRBV4-3 15 TRBD1 CASSQVTQGDYGYTF TGCGCCAGCAGCCAAGTCACGCAGGGGGACTATGGCTACACCTTC
TRBJ2-7 TRBV29-1 13 . CSVVSTGSYEQYF TGCAGCGTGGTCTCGACAGGTTCCTACGAGCAGTACTTC
TRBJ2-1 TRBV27 13 . CASTFRGYNEQFF TGTGCCAGCACTTTTAGGGGTTACAATGAGCAGTTCTTC
TRBJ2-2 TRBV9 17 TRBD2 CASSVVSREFHTGELFF TGTGCCAGCAGCGTAGTTTCGCGGGAGTTTCACACCGGGGAGCTGTTTTTT
TRBJ1-4 TRBV7-9 17 TRBD1 CASSDYKGDRTNEKLFF TGTGCCAGCAGCGACTATAAAGGGGACAGAACTAATGAAAAACTGTTTTTT
TRBJ1-1 TRBV29-1 13 . CSVATPLNTEAFF TGCAGCGTTGCCACACCCTTGAACACTGAAGCTTTCTTT
TRBJ2-1 TRBV5-4 16 TRBD2 CASSLTGAGSYNEQFF TGTGCCAGCAGCCTCACAGGAGCGGGGTCCTACAATGAGCAGTTCTTC
TRBJ1-5 TRBV28 13 . CASSPDGNQPQHF TGTGCCAGCAGTCCAGACGGGAATCAGCCCCAGCATTTT